These 4 T cell receptor beta chains share one sample of origin, sequenced in a study of T cell repertoires in cytomegalovirus infection. For these TCRs, the target antigens are not known. TCRdb processed the reads anew with MiXCR; each CDR3 protein has one entry. The table records under 200,000 distinct CDR3 sequences, roughly a fifth of them present only once. The sample here was CD8+ T cells from cultured PBMCs, taken from culture after CMV antigen stimulation. Source of these receptors: a human donor in good health (CMV status not recorded). Some clones in this sample may be carry-over from other donors' samples.

V is TRBV20-1 and J is TRBJ1-6, with D uncertain. This CDR3 has 10 amino acids. V gave up 8 bases and J gave up 12 bases, with 11 bases separating them. Germline V gene sequence: CDR1 DFQATT, CDR2 SNEGSKA (reference sequence). The CDR3 here is CSTQEGPLHF. The CDR3 region has the DNA TGCAGTACCCAGGAAGGACCCCTCCACTTT.

The CDR3 here is CASSSTGVGQETQYF. The CDR3, as DNA: TGTGCCAGCAGCTCGACAGGGGTGGGGCAAGAGACCCAGTACTTC. This chain connects TRBV7-8 to TRBJ2-5, with 8 bases lining up with TRBD1. The CDR3 spans 15 residues. Per germline, CDR1 SGHVS and CDR2 FQNEAQ. J lost 2 bases, V lost 4 bases, and 6 bases had no gene match.

This chain connects TRBV15 to TRBJ1-5; D gene ambiguous. The CDR3 totals 14 residues. V was shortened by 5 bases and J by 3 bases, with 11 bases between the two germline ends. CDR1 LNHNV and CDR2 YYDKDF come from the germline V gene (reference sequence). The DNA of the CDR3 is TGTGCCACCAGCTTTTTTGGTGACAATCAGCCCCAGCATTTT. Translated, it gives CATSFFGDNQPQHF.

The chain couples TRBV12-3 or TRBV12-4 to TRBJ1-1; a weak D match, TRBD1 (5 bases). The V end was cut by 2 bases, the J end by 1 base, with 17 bases between. This CDR3 is 17 amino acids long. DNA of the CDR3: TGTGCCAGCAGTTTAAAGGGGCAGATTCCGAGGAACACTGAAGCTTTCTTT. It codes for CASSLKGQIPRNTEAFF.